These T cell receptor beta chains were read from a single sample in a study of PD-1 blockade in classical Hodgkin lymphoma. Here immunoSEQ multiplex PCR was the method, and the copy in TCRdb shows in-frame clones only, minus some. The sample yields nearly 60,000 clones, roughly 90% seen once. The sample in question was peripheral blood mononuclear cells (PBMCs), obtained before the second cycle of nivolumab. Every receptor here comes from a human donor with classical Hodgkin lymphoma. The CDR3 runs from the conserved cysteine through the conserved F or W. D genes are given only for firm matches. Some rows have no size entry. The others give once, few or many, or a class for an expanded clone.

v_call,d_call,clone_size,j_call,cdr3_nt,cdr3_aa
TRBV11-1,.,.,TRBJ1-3,TGTGCCAGCAGCTTGCCTGGGGTTGGATTCGGAAACACCATATATTTT,CASSLPGVGFGNTIYF
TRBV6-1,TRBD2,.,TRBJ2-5,TGTGCCGGGGGGGACGTGAACAAGGAGACCCAGTACTTC,CAGGDVNKETQYF
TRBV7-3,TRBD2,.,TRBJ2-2,TGTGCCAGCAGCACGAGCGGGGGCGGCTCCGGGGAGCTGTTTTTT,CASSTSGGGSGELFF
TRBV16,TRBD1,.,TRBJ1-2,TGTGCCAGCAGCCAATCCCAGGGGGCCAACCCGAGTTATGGCTACACCTTC,CASSQSQGANPSYGYTF
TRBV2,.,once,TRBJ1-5,TGTGCCAGCAGTGACCCTTGGGAGGGGGTGAGTCAGCCCCAGCATTTT,CASSDPWEGVSQPQHF
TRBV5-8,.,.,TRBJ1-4,TGTGCCAGCAGCTCCGGGACATTGAATGAAAAACTGTTTTTT,CASSSGTLNEKLFF
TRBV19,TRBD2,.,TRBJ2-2,TGTGCCAGTAGTATAGTAGCGGGAGGGATCGGGGAGCTGTTTTTT,CASSIVAGGIGELFF
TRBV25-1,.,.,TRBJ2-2,TGTGCCAGCAGTGAGGCCCGGGACCTTCATACCGGGGAGCTGTTTTTT,CASSEARDLHTGELFF
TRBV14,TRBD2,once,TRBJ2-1,TGTGCCAGCAGCCAAGACAAGGTGTTCCGGACTAGCGGGAGACACAATGAGCAGTTCTTC,CASSQDKVFRTSGRHNEQFF
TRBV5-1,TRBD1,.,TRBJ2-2,TGCGCCAGCAGCGGACAGGGTACCGGGGAGCTGTTTTTT,CASSGQGTGELFF
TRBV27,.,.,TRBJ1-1,TGTGCCAGCAGTTGGGTAGCCCGAACTGAAGCTTTCTTT,CASSWVARTEAFF
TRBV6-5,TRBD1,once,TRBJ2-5,TGTGCCAGCAGGTCTCAACAGGGGTTGGGGGAGACCCAGTACTTC,CASRSQQGLGETQYF
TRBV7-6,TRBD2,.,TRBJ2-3,TGTGCCAGCAGCTTTCTAGCGGGGGGCACAGATACGCAGTATTTT,CASSFLAGGTDTQYF
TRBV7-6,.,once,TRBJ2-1,TGTGCCAGCAGCTTAGCGCGGGACAATGAGCAGTTCTTC,CASSLARDNEQFF
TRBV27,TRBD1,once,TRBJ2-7,TGTGCCAGCAGTCCAGGGACAGGGAATACCTACGAGCAGTACTTC,CASSPGTGNTYEQYF
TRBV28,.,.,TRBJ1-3,TGTGCCAGCAGTTTGAGTGAGAACTCTGGAAACACCATATATTTT,CASSLSENSGNTIYF
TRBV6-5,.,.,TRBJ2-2,TGTGCCAGCAGTTCATCTACATTCGACACCGGGGAGCTGTTTTTT,CASSSSTFDTGELFF
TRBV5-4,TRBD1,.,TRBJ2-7,TGTGCCAGCAGCCAGACAGGGGCTATCTCCCACGAGCAGTACTTC,CASSQTGAISHEQYF